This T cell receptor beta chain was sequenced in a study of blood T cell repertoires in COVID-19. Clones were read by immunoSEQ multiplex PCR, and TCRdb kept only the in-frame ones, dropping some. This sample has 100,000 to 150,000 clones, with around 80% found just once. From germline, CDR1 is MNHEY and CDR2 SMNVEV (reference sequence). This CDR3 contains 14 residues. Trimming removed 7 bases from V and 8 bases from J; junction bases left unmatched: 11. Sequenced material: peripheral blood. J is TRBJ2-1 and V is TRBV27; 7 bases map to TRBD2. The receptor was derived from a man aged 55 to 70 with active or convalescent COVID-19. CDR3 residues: CASTWGGGSDEQFF. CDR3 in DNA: TGTGCCAGCACTTGGGGGGGAGGTTCCGATGAGCAGTTCTTC.